The next 25 T cell receptor beta chains were all read from a single sample in a study of T cells in Graves' hyperthyroidism and ophthalmopathy. Researchers took RNA transcripts and amplified the TCR beta CDR3 regions from them. The HTBI primer set was used in a first-round RT-PCR of the TCR CDR3. Each CDR3 protein is one row after TCRdb ran MiXCR on the multiplex PCR reads. The table includes 90,000 to 120,000 distinct CDR3 sequences, about 15% detected once. The sequencing sample was made of blood. All receptors derive from a woman aged 50 to 65 with Graves' hyperthyroidism.

This clonotype came up many times. V gene TRBV10-2 combines with J gene TRBJ1-5; the D is unclear. The germline CDR1 and CDR2 sequences are WSHSY and SAAADI. CDR3 length equals 15 residues. V lost 0 bases to trimming and J lost 2 bases, with 8 bases between them. The CDR3 sequence: CASSESERGNQPQHF. The CDR3 coding sequence is TGCGCCAGCAGTGAGTCGGAGAGGGGCAATCAGCCCCAGCATTTT.

This sequence joins TRBV2 and TRBJ1-1; 7 bases are a match to TRBD1. Trimming at V came to 6 bases and at J to 1 base, leaving 5 bases not matched to a gene. CDR1 and CDR2 from the germline V gene are SNHLY and FYNNEI. The CDR3 runs to 14 residues. CDR3 coding DNA: TGTGCCAGCAGCGCAGGGGGGAAGAACACTGAAGCTTTCTTT. It yields the protein CASSAGGKNTEAFF.

This clonotype was recorded at least ten times. The rearrangement joins TRBV28 to TRBJ1-2; the match to TRBD1 covers 10 bases. CDR1 and CDR2 (germline): MDHEN, SYDVKM. CDR3 length: 16 residues. Trimming cost V 5 bases and J 4 bases; bases outside gene matches: 10. The CDR3 nucleotides are TGTGCCAGCAGTCCTACTCGGACAGGGGGTAGCTATGGCTACACCTTC. It codes for CASSPTRTGGSYGYTF.

Concerning this clonotype itself: A read error may be the cause here, since a much bigger clone is one base away. The chain links TRBV19 to TRBJ2-1, with D uncertain. The DNA end lines up better with TRBJ2-7; the J call may be wrong. This CDR3 spans 13 amino acids. The germline V gene has CDR1 LNHDA and CDR2 SQIVND (reference sequence). CDR3 residues: CASSTQQVNEQYF. CDR3 nucleotide sequence: TGTGCCAGTAGTACCCAGCAGGTGAATGAGCAGTACTTC.

This clonotype showed up many times. The chain employs TRBV4-2 and TRBJ2-1; TRBD2 aligns across 7 bases. The CDR3 is 15 residues long. Trimming removed 0 bases from V and 6 bases from J; junction bases left unmatched: 5. Germline V gene lookup returns CDR1 LGHNA and CDR2 YNFKEQ. For the CDR3, the DNA is TGTGCCAGCAGCCAAGAGGGTGCTAGCGGCAATGAGCAGTTCTTC. It specifies CASSQEGASGNEQFF.

This chain joins TRBV2 and TRBJ2-7; D is possibly TRBD2 (5 bases). The CDR3 length is 12 residues. Per the germline V gene, CDR1 is SNHLY and CDR2 is FYNNEI. Trimming removed 7 bases from V and 5 bases from J, with 12 bases in between. The CDR3 spells CASNYFSDEQYF. The CDR3 DNA sequence: TGTGCCAGCAATTACTTTAGCGACGAGCAGTACTTC. The whole variable domain, filled in from reference TRBV2 and TRBJ2-7, reads EPEVTQTPSHQVTQMGQEVILRCVPISNHLYFYWYRQILGQKVEFLVSFYNNEISEKSEIFDDQFSVERPDGSNFTLKIRSTKLEDSAMYFCASNYFSDEQYFGPGTRLTVT.

This clonotype was found many times. J is TRBJ2-1 and V is TRBV27, with 11 bases identical to TRBD1. This CDR3 comprises 15 residues. V lost 6 bases to trimming and J lost 3 bases; unmatched junction nucleotides: 4. Germline V gene lookup returns CDR1 MNHEY and CDR2 SMNVEV (reference sequence). In DNA form, the CDR3 reads TGTGCCAGCAGCGAGGACAGGGGGCTCTACAATGAGCAGTTCTTC. This codes for CASSEDRGLYNEQFF.

This clonotype was detected ten times or more. This chain connects TRBV3-1 to TRBJ2-3; the match to TRBD2 covers 14 bases. In germline, CDR1 is LGHDT, CDR2 YNNKEL (reference sequence). The CDR3 extends over 17 amino acids. Trimming cost V 5 bases and J 2 bases; bases outside gene matches: 6. The CDR3: CASSIRTSGRPTDTQYF. The CDR3, as DNA: TGTGCCAGCAGCATAAGGACTAGCGGGAGGCCCACAGATACGCAGTATTTT.

The sample holds many counts of this clonotype. The chain links TRBV12-3 or TRBV12-4 to TRBJ1-2; 10 bases line up with TRBD1. The CDR3 runs to 16 residues. J was trimmed by 0 bases and V by 6 bases; bases with no gene match: 7. In DNA, the CDR3 is TGTGCCAGCAGGCCGGGACAGGGGATTGCTAACTATGGCTACACCTTC. Translated: CASRPGQGIANYGYTF.

The sample holds many counts of this clonotype. V gene TRBV7-3 combines with J gene TRBJ2-7; TRBD1 matches at 8 bases. The CDR3 sequence is 20 residues long. Germline V CDR1 and CDR2: SGHTA, FQGTGA. V lost 2 bases and J lost 2; bases outside the gene matches: 20. CDR3: CASSLALADRAGVSPYEQYV. The CDR3 coding sequence is TGTGCCAGCAGCTTAGCCCTGGCGGACAGGGCAGGGGTATCCCCCTACGAGCAGTACGTC.

This chain connects TRBV12-3 or TRBV12-4 to TRBJ2-1, with 9 bases matching TRBD2. The CDR3 loop spans 14 amino acids. V was pared by 7 bases and J by 7 bases, with 8 bases of the junction left unmatched. The DNA for the CDR3 is TGTGCCAGCAACACCCGACTAGCGGCGAATGAGCAGTTCTTC. This encodes CASNTRLAANEQFF.

This clonotype was seen a few times. The chain joins TRBV4-1 to TRBJ2-3, with 9 bases identical to TRBD2. Germline V gene data show CDR1 as MGHRA and CDR2 as YSYEKL. This CDR3 has 17 residues. V lost 0 bases and J lost 7; bases outside the gene matches: 11. The CDR3 DNA follows: TGCGCCAGCAGCCAAGATCGTACGCGGGGGGGAATGTATACGCAGTATTTT. Its protein product is CASSQDRTRGGMYTQYF.

The CDR3 sequence is CASSLGTSGNNEQFF. The CDR3 DNA reads as TGTGCCAGCAGCTTGGGAACTAGCGGGAACAATGAGCAGTTCTTC. This chain uses TRBV5-4 with TRBJ2-1; 10 bases align to TRBD2. From germline, CDR1 is SGHNT and CDR2 YYREEE (reference sequence). V trimming: 0 bases; J trimming: 5 bases; junction bases outside the gene matches: 2. CDR3 length: 15 amino acids.

The CDR3 nucleotides read TGCAGTGCTAATGCTCTAGTAGCGGGAGGTCGAGATACGCAGTATTTT. Its protein product is CSANALVAGGRDTQYF. The chain joins TRBV20-1 to TRBJ2-3; 10 bases align to TRBD2. The CDR3 is 16 amino acids. The junction had 12 bases not matched to a gene; V was cut back by 4 bases and J by 5 bases. The germline gives CDR1 DFQATT, CDR2 SNEGSKA (reference sequence).

This clonotype has a count of ten or more. The chain employs TRBV7-9 and TRBJ2-1; 11 nucleotides line up with TRBD2. The V and J ends lost 5 bases and 4 bases, in that order; junction bases with no gene match: 1. This CDR3 has 14 amino acids. Per the germline V gene, CDR1 is SEHNR and CDR2 is FQNEAQ (reference sequence). CDR3 residues: CASSGTSGYNEQFF. The CDR3 DNA sequence: TGTGCCAGCAGCGGGACTAGCGGTTACAATGAGCAGTTCTTC.

This clonotype was recorded many times. This chain links TRBV7-8 with TRBJ2-1; no firm D call. Germline lookup yields CDR1 SGHVS and CDR2 FQNEAQ. The CDR3 has 14 residues. V lost 3 bases and J lost 2, with 8 bases in between. CDR3 nucleotide sequence: TGTGCCAGCAGCTTTAGGACGGCCTACAATGAGCAGTTCTTC. This sequence encodes CASSFRTAYNEQFF.

Many counts were recorded for this clonotype. The chain has TRBV18 and TRBJ2-3, with 8 bases aligning to TRBD2. After removal of 5 bases from V and 3 bases from J, the junction contained 7 bases not matched to a gene. Per the germline V gene, CDR1 is KGHSH and CDR2 is LQKENI. This CDR3 has 15 amino acids. The CDR3 sequence: CASSSGLGGTDTQYF. DNA of the CDR3: TGTGCCAGCTCATCGGGACTAGGCGGTACAGATACGCAGTATTTT.

With respect to this clonotype: This clone may be a read error of a much larger clone one base away. V is TRBV5-5 and J is TRBJ2-1; D is perhaps TRBD2 (5 bases). CDR3 length equals 15 residues. CDR1 and CDR2 from the germline V gene are SGHKS and YYEKEE (reference sequence). CDR3 residues: CASSLGLPSYDEQFF. In DNA, the CDR3 is TGTGCCAGCAGCTTGGGACTACCCTCCTACGATGAGCAGTTCTTC.

This chain joins TRBV14 and TRBJ2-7; 8 bases fit TRBD2. Germline-derived CDR1 and CDR2 are SGHDN and FVKESK. The CDR3 extends over 16 amino acids. V lost 2 bases and J lost 3; bases outside the gene matches: 9. Here the CDR3 reads CASSQMGQAGVYEQYF. CDR3 coding DNA: TGTGCCAGCAGCCAAATGGGACAAGCGGGAGTCTACGAGCAGTACTTC.

This clonotype has a count of ten or more. The V gene is TRBV20-1, the J gene TRBJ1-1; D is uncertain. The V gene's germline CDR1 is DFQATT and CDR2 SNEGSKA (reference sequence). With 6 bases removed from V and 4 bases from J, the gap between germline ends came to 21 bases. The CDR3 loop spans 15 amino acids. This CDR3 is CSAPVGGRLRTEAFF. As DNA, the CDR3 is TGCAGTGCCCCCGTGGGAGGGCGGCTGCGCACTGAAGCTTTCTTT.

This clonotype was observed many times. This rearrangement joins TRBV12-3 or TRBV12-4 to TRBJ2-3; TRBD1 agrees at 7 bases. The CDR3 contains 13 residues. V lost 8 bases, J lost 5 bases, and 7 bases stayed unmatched. Here the CDR3 reads CASRGGGLDTQYF. For the CDR3, the DNA is TGTGCCAGCCGAGGGGGCGGGTTAGATACGCAGTATTTT.

In this sample, this clonotype turned up many times. The rearrangement links TRBV27 to TRBJ1-2; no clear D gene. The CDR3 runs to 12 residues. V was trimmed by 2 bases and J by 4 bases, leaving 5 bases between them. Per the germline V gene, CDR1 is MNHEY and CDR2 is SMNVEV (reference sequence). The CDR3 sequence: CASSLSGYGYTF. The DNA of the CDR3 is TGTGCCAGCAGTTTAAGTGGCTATGGCTACACCTTC.

The sample holds many counts of this clonotype. The CDR3 is CSADPSGTGELFF. The CDR3 nucleotides are TGCAGTGCAGACCCTAGCGGCACGGGGGAGCTGTTTTTT. The chain links TRBV20-1 to TRBJ2-2; 7 positions match TRBD2. V gave up 6 bases and J gave up 8 bases; unmatched junction bases: 9. The CDR3 is 13 amino acids. Germline V CDR1 and CDR2: DFQATT, SNEGSKA (reference sequence).

Ten or more counts support this clonotype. This sequence joins TRBV7-9 and TRBJ2-1; 12 bases match TRBD2. The length of the CDR3 is 16 residues. The germline V gene encodes CDR1 SEHNR and CDR2 FQNEAQ (reference sequence). V shed 2 bases, J shed 6 bases, and the junction held 5 bases outside the gene matches. The CDR3, as DNA: TGTGCCAGCAGCTTATCGCCGACTAGCGGGAGCAATGAGCAGTTCTTC. Its protein product is CASSLSPTSGSNEQFF. The full variable domain, rest sourced from reference TRBV7-9 and TRBJ2-1, is DTGVSQNPRHKITKRGQNVTFRCDPISEHNRLYWYRQTLGQGPEFLTYFQNEAQLEKSRLLSDRFSAERPKGSFSTLEIQRTEQGDSAMYLCASSLSPTSGSNEQFFGPGTRLTVL.

This clonotype was seen a few times. The chain employs TRBV20-1 and TRBJ2-1; 14 positions match TRBD2. The germline V gene has CDR1 DFQATT and CDR2 SNEGSKA (reference sequence). Losses at the gene ends were 6 bases for V and 7 bases for J; bases not matched to a gene: 11. The CDR3 spans 16 residues. CDR3 sequence (DNA): TGCAGTGCCAGACTTACCGGGACTAGCGGGGGAAATGAGCAGTTCTTC. Protein: CSARLTGTSGGNEQFF.